The clone carrying this TCR beta chain has at least ten counts. From 400 to 450 ng of RNA, a library with molecular barcoded alpha/delta and beta/gamma adaptors was made. TCRdb analysed the reads with MiXCR anew, one entry per CDR3 protein. The sample lists some 41,000 distinct CDR3 sequences, around 15% occurring once. This entry belongs to a study of read filtering for tumor transcriptome and immune sequencing. The receptor was derived from a donor at least 40 years old with multiple myeloma. Specimen: a population of CD138-negative cells sorted from bone marrow.

The CDR3 DNA sequence: TGTGCCTGGAGTGGAGGGGAGACACTCTCCTACGAGCAGTACTTC. Protein product: CAWSGGETLSYEQYF. The J gene is TRBJ2-7, the V gene TRBV30; D assignment may be TRBD1 or TRBD2 (5 bases each). Germline V gene lookup returns CDR1 GTSNPN and CDR2 SVGIG (reference sequence). This CDR3 region has 15 residues. The V end was cut by 1 base, the J end by 0 bases, with 13 bases between. Complete variable domain (other parts from reference TRBV30 and TRBJ2-7): SQTIHQWPATLVQPVGSPLSLECTVEGTSNPNLYWYRQAAGRGLQLLFYSVGIGQISSEVPQNLSASRPQDRQFILSSKKLLLSDSGFYLCAWSGGETLSYEQYFGPGTRLTVT.